These 32 T cell receptor beta chains came from one sample sequenced in a study of shared clonotypes between healthy human individuals. TCRdb keeps only in-frame clones here, not all; method: immunoSEQ multiplex PCR. The sample includes about 2.3 million clones, approximately 95% of them seen just once. Sequences were obtained from naive CD4+ T cells from PBMCs. The subset denotes: CD45RA+ positively selected. Receptor source: a man aged 18 to 30 in good health. Some clones in this sample may be carry-over from other donors' samples.

This chain connects TRBV29-1 to TRBJ2-2, with 14 positions matching TRBD2. The CDR3 is 16 amino acids. CDR1 and CDR2 from the germline V gene are SQVTM and ANQGSEA. V gave up 6 bases and J gave up 4 bases; unmatched junction bases: 7. The chain's CDR3 is CSVGTSGRVRTGELFF. Here the CDR3 DNA reads TGCAGCGTGGGGACTAGCGGGAGAGTACGCACCGGGGAGCTGTTTTTT.

This chain uses TRBV6-1 with TRBJ2-7, with D possibly being TRBD1 (6 bases). The V end lost 5 bases, the J end lost 2 bases, and 13 bases lay between the germline ends. CDR3 length: 14 amino acids. Per the germline V gene, CDR1 is MNHNS and CDR2 is SASEGT. CDR3 nucleotide sequence: TGTGCCAGCAGTTTTAGGACAGATACCTACGAGCAGTACTTC. Protein product: CASSFRTDTYEQYF.

The genes are TRBV30 and TRBJ1-4; TRBD1 is a possible D gene (5 bases). The CDR3 is 13 amino acids. CDR1 and CDR2 from the germline V gene are GTSNPN and SVGIG (reference sequence). Trimming cost V 1 base and J 12 bases, with 15 bases left between them. The CDR3 spells CAWSEAFSGELFF. CDR3 nucleotides: TGTGCCTGGAGTGAAGCGTTTTCGGGGGAACTGTTTTTT.

About this clone itself: Other DNA sequences in this sample translate to the same CDR3. The chain has TRBV7-9 and TRBJ1-4; D is possibly TRBD1 (5 bases). V lost 5 bases and J lost 8, with 15 bases in between. This CDR3 has 14 amino acids. The V gene's germline CDR1 is SEHNR and CDR2 FQNEAQ (reference sequence). The CDR3, as DNA: TGTGCCAGCAGCCTGAGGCAGGGCGGGGAAAAACTGTTTTTT. Its translation: CASSLRQGGEKLFF.

V usage is TRBV5-1 and J usage is TRBJ1-1, with TRBD1 matching over 7 bases. The CDR3 extends over 13 amino acids. V shed 2 bases and J 7 bases; nucleotides not matched to a gene: 5. Germline values: CDR1 SGHRS, CDR2 YFSETQ. CDR3 residues: CASSLQGSIEAFF. The CDR3 DNA reads TGCGCCAGCAGCTTACAGGGGTCAATTGAAGCTTTCTTT.

V and J are TRBV7-2 and TRBJ1-1, with D unclear. V was pared by 5 bases and J by 6 bases, with 19 bases between. Germline V gives CDR1 SGHTA, CDR2 FQGNSA. CDR3 size: 15 residues. In DNA, the CDR3 is TGTGCCAGCAGCACCCGACGGACGGGAGCCGCTGAAGCTTTCTTT. As protein: CASSTRRTGAAEAFF.

The chain's CDR3 is CASSPQGLFIEQFF. CDR3 nucleotides: TGTGCCAGCTCACCACAGGGACTTTTTATTGAGCAGTTCTTC. This sequence joins TRBV18 and TRBJ2-1, with a possible D match to TRBD2 (6 bases). Germline CDR1 reads KGHSH; CDR2 reads LQKENI. Trimming pared 1 base from V and 9 bases from J, leaving 13 bases between. The CDR3 is 14 amino acids.

This chain joins TRBV18 and TRBJ2-5; 8 bases match TRBD1. V was pared by 3 bases and J by 2 bases, with 8 bases of the junction left unmatched. Germline V lookup: CDR1 KGHSH, CDR2 LQKENI. The CDR3 length is 16 residues. The CDR3 loop reads CASSPPSDRGQETQYF. The CDR3 nucleotides read TGTGCCAGCTCACCGCCATCAGACAGGGGTCAAGAGACCCAGTACTTC. Together with reference TRBV18 and TRBJ2-5, the CDR3 gives the full variable domain: NAGVMQNPRHLVRRRGQEARLRCSPMKGHSHVYWYRQLPEEGLKFMVYLQKENIIDESGMPKERFSAEFPKEGPSILRIQQVVRGDSAAYFCASSPPSDRGQETQYFGPGTRLLVL.

The J gene is TRBJ1-4, the V gene TRBV10-3; no definite D call. Germline V CDR1 and CDR2: ENHRY, SYGVKD. Between the trimmed V and J ends, which lost 0 bases and 7 bases, there was a span of 12 bases. This CDR3 has 15 amino acids. This CDR3 reads CAISESGFKGEKLFF. CDR3 in DNA: TGTGCCATCAGTGAGTCGGGATTCAAAGGTGAAAAACTGTTTTTT.

J is TRBJ1-1 and V is TRBV5-4; 7 bases are shared with TRBD1. CDR3 length: 16 amino acids. After removal of 1 base from V and 4 bases from J, the junction contained 10 bases not matched to a gene. Germline CDR1 SGHNT, CDR2 YYREEE (reference sequence). This CDR3 is CASSLRGRMSGTEAFF. The CDR3 DNA follows: TGTGCCAGCAGCTTGAGGGGGCGAATGTCAGGCACTGAAGCTTTCTTT.

The V gene is TRBV4-2, the J gene TRBJ2-1; TRBD2 matches 10 bases. CDR3 length equals 16 residues. CDR1 and CDR2 from the germline V gene are LGHNA and YNFKEQ. V lost 1 base, J lost 10 bases, and 10 bases stayed unmatched. The CDR3 sequence: CASSQVAAGGEEEQFF. CDR3 in DNA: TGTGCCAGCAGCCAAGTAGCAGCGGGGGGGGAGGAAGAGCAGTTCTTC.

The chain uses TRBV5-4 and TRBJ2-3; the D call may be TRBD1 or TRBD2 (5 bases each). From germline, CDR1 is SGHNT and CDR2 YYREEE (reference sequence). The length of the CDR3 is 16 residues. V shed 4 bases and J shed 6 bases, with 21 bases lying between them. Here the CDR3 reads CASSPLVAGTGDTQYF. The CDR3 DNA sequence: TGTGCCAGCAGCCCACTGGTGGCCGGGACCGGGGATACGCAGTATTTT.

This chain joins TRBV18 and TRBJ2-1; D not resolved. The V end lost 3 bases, the J end lost 8 bases, and 8 bases lay between the germline ends. The CDR3 is 12 residues long. CDR1 is KGHSH, CDR2 LQKENI, per germline. The CDR3 protein is CASSPDGYEQFF. The CDR3 nucleotides read TGTGCCAGCTCACCGGACGGCTATGAGCAGTTCTTC. Supplemented by reference TRBV18 and TRBJ2-1, the full variable domain reads NAGVMQNPRHLVRRRGQEARLRCSPMKGHSHVYWYRQLPEEGLKFMVYLQKENIIDESGMPKERFSAEFPKEGPSILRIQQVVRGDSAAYFCASSPDGYEQFFGPGTRLTVL.

The rearrangement uses TRBV5-4 and TRBJ1-1; a possible D gene is TRBD1 (5 bases). Germline V gives CDR1 SGHNT, CDR2 YYREEE (reference sequence). V lost 0 bases and J lost 5, with 11 bases in between. The CDR3 loop spans 14 amino acids. The CDR3 reads CASSLAGISTEAFF. The DNA for the CDR3 is TGTGCCAGCAGCTTGGCAGGGATAAGTACTGAAGCTTTCTTT.

V usage is TRBV28 and J usage is TRBJ2-3, with D uncertain. The germline V gene encodes CDR1 MDHEN and CDR2 SYDVKM. This CDR3 is 11 amino acids long. V was shortened by 6 bases and J by 5 bases, with 6 bases between the two germline ends. CDR3 loop: CASRSQDTQYF. The CDR3, as DNA: TGTGCCAGCAGATCACAAGATACGCAGTATTTT. The full variable domain, rest sourced from reference TRBV28 and TRBJ2-3, is DVKVTQSSRYLVKRTGEKVFLECVQDMDHENMFWYRQDPGLGLRLIYFSYDVKMKEKGDIPEGYSVSREKKERFSLILESASTNQTSMYLCASRSQDTQYFGPGTRLTVL.

This chain connects TRBV29-1 to TRBJ2-7; 13 nucleotides line up with TRBD2. Germline lookup yields CDR1 SQVTM and CDR2 ANQGSEA. With V trimmed by 7 bases and J by 5 bases, 5 bases remained unmatched. There are 13 residues in the CDR3. CDR3 DNA: TGCAGCGCGAAGGGACTAGCGGGAAACGAGCAGTACTTC. Its translation is CSAKGLAGNEQYF.

The chain uses TRBV25-1 and TRBJ2-1, with D unresolved. The CDR3 has 13 residues. The V end lost 6 bases, the J end lost 3 bases, and 9 bases lay between the germline ends. Per germline, CDR1 MGHDK and CDR2 SYGVNS. CDR3 nucleotide sequence: TGTGCCAGCAGGAAATCGGTCTACAATGAGCAGTTCTTC. This sequence encodes CASRKSVYNEQFF.

V is TRBV7-9 and J is TRBJ1-1; TRBD1 agrees at 8 bases. CDR3 length: 16 amino acids. Germline trimming cut 0 bases from V and 4 bases from J; bases unmatched to any gene: 7. Per the germline V gene, CDR1 is SEHNR and CDR2 is FQNEAQ (reference sequence). For the CDR3, the DNA is TGTGCCAGCAGCTTAGCGCCTGACAGGGGTGGCACTGAAGCTTTCTTT. This encodes CASSLAPDRGGTEAFF.

The V and J genes are TRBV7-2 and TRBJ2-3; no firm D call. Germline-derived CDR1 and CDR2 are SGHTA and FQGNSA. Trimming removed 0 bases at V and 2 bases at J, with 3 bases between. The CDR3 extends over 13 amino acids. CDR3 sequence: CASSLANTDTQYF. The CDR3 coding sequence is TGTGCCAGCAGCTTAGCTAACACAGATACGCAGTATTTT.

The gene calls are TRBV5-1 and TRBJ2-7; TRBD1 might be the D (6 bases). Germline CDR1 SGHRS, CDR2 YFSETQ. V shed 4 bases and J shed 7 bases, with 21 bases lying between them. CDR3 length: 15 amino acids. The DNA for the CDR3 is TGCGCCAGCAGCGCCTACGGGGACGGCACAGGGGAGCAGTACTTC. It specifies CASSAYGDGTGEQYF.

This clone was seen only once. The chain is built from TRBV11-1 and TRBJ2-5; 13 bases align to TRBD2. The CDR3 spans 17 residues. V lost 5 bases and J lost 5; bases outside the gene matches: 11. The V gene's germline CDR1 is SGHAT and CDR2 FQDESV (reference sequence). CDR3: CASSPGLAGVGSETQYF. The DNA of the CDR3 is TGTGCCAGCAGCCCAGGACTAGCGGGAGTAGGGTCGGAGACCCAGTACTTC.

This clone was observed a handful of times. This chain links TRBV7-9 with TRBJ2-7, with D perhaps matching TRBD1 or TRBD2 (5 bases each). Deletions cut 0 bases from V and 6 bases from J, with 12 bases between. The germline V gene has CDR1 SEHNR and CDR2 FQNEAQ (reference sequence). The CDR3 runs 14 residues. The CDR3 spells CASSLAGTAFEQYF. The CDR3 region has the DNA TGTGCCAGCAGCTTAGCAGGGACGGCCTTCGAGCAGTACTTC.

The chain carries TRBV28 and TRBJ2-4; D is ambiguous. Germline CDR1 MDHEN, CDR2 SYDVKM. Deletions cut 4 bases from V and 8 bases from J, with 15 bases between. CDR3 length equals 14 residues. The CDR3 loop reads CASSSGPRDDIQYF. The CDR3 bases are TGTGCCAGCAGTTCCGGGCCCCGAGACGACATTCAGTACTTC.

V is TRBV4-2 and J is TRBJ2-5; TRBD2 matches at 14 bases. The CDR3 covers 17 residues. With V trimmed by 6 bases and J by 4 bases, 10 bases remained unmatched. The V gene's germline CDR1 is LGHNA and CDR2 YNFKEQ. The CDR3: CASSQNPGLAGVETQYF. Written as DNA, the CDR3 is TGTGCCAGCAGTCAGAACCCGGGACTAGCGGGAGTAGAGACCCAGTACTTC.

V and J are TRBV6-1 and TRBJ2-6, with D hard to call. V dropped 3 bases and J dropped 2 bases, with 8 bases sitting between them. The CDR3 is 15 residues long. Germline assignment: CDR1 MNHNS and CDR2 SASEGT. The CDR3 bases are TGTGCCAGCAGTGAGGAAGGGACTGGGGCCAACGTCCTGACTTTC. Translation gives CASSEEGTGANVLTF.

With regard to this clone: Other nucleotide sequences from this sample produce the same CDR3. The chain carries TRBV4-1 and TRBJ2-1; D is unresolved. The CDR3 runs to 14 residues. Trimming removed 3 bases from V and 2 bases from J, with 8 bases in between. Looked up from germline, CDR1 is MGHRA and CDR2 is YSYEKL. CDR3 in DNA: TGCGCCAGCAGCCACCCCCGGGCCTACAATGAGCAGTTCTTC. Translating it yields CASSHPRAYNEQFF.

V and J are TRBV5-1 and TRBJ2-5, with a possible D match to TRBD2 (6 bases). This CDR3 comprises 15 residues. V shed 2 bases and J shed 3 bases, with 14 bases lying between them. Germline values: CDR1 SGHRS, CDR2 YFSETQ. In DNA, the CDR3 is TGCGCCAGCAGCTTTGAGGGGCCGGGGGAAGAGACCCAGTACTTC. The encoded protein is CASSFEGPGEETQYF. The full variable domain, with the rest looked up from reference TRBV5-1 and TRBJ2-5, is KAGVTQTPRYLIKTRGQQVTLSCSPISGHRSVSWYQQTPGQGLQFLFEYFSETQRNKGNFPGRFSGRQFSNSRSEMNVSTLELGDSALYLCASSFEGPGEETQYFGPGTRLLVL.

The chain couples TRBV4-1 to TRBJ2-5, with 7 bases that match TRBD1. CDR1 and CDR2 from the germline V gene are MGHRA and YSYEKL. J was trimmed by 3 bases and V by 1 base; bases with no gene match: 20. This CDR3 is built from 20 residues. The CDR3 reads CASSQGRAYEGGKGKETQYF. CDR3 DNA: TGCGCCAGCAGCCAAGGTAGGGCCTACGAAGGGGGCAAAGGAAAAGAGACCCAGTACTTC.

This chain joins TRBV2 and TRBJ2-1; D possibly corresponds to TRBD1 (6 bases). V lost 2 bases, J lost 2 bases, and 10 bases lay in between. CDR3 length: 15 amino acids. Germline lookup yields CDR1 SNHLY and CDR2 FYNNEI. The CDR3 sequence is CASSEQGFTYNEQFF. CDR3 DNA: TGTGCCAGCAGTGAACAGGGGTTTACCTACAATGAGCAGTTCTTC.

The genes are TRBV5-4 and TRBJ2-1; a possible D gene is TRBD1 (6 bases). This CDR3 contains 16 residues. CDR1 is SGHNT and CDR2 is YYREEE in the germline V gene (reference sequence). Trimming left V 4 bases short and J 0 bases short, with 14 bases between. Here the CDR3 reads CASSTHGQTSYNEQFF. Written as DNA, the CDR3 is TGTGCCAGCAGCACCCATGGACAGACCTCCTACAATGAGCAGTTCTTC.

Note on this clone: This sample includes further DNA sequences coding for the same CDR3. The chain recombines TRBV11-3 with TRBJ2-3; D is unresolved. This CDR3 has 14 amino acids. Germline CDR1 SGHNT, CDR2 YENEEA. The germline V and J ends were trimmed by 1 base and 0 bases, with 5 bases remaining between them. CDR3 nucleotides: TGTGCCAGCAGCTTAGGAAGCAGCACAGATACGCAGTATTTT. Translating it yields CASSLGSSTDTQYF.

This clone appeared once. The chain is built from TRBV7-2 and TRBJ1-2; D remains unclear. The CDR3 sequence is 11 residues long. Trimming took 3 bases from V and 4 from J, leaving 3 bases between them. Germline V CDR1 and CDR2: SGHTA, FQGNSA. As DNA, the CDR3 is TGTGCCAGCAGCTTCGCCTATGGCTACACCTTC. Its protein product is CASSFAYGYTF.